Described below is a single T cell receptor beta chain sequence and its context. Its antigen remains unknown. These data come from a study of shared clonotypes between healthy human individuals. The assay used deep level. The method was immunoSEQ multiplex PCR; TCRdb's version includes in-frame clones alone and lacks a portion of them. The repertoire includes about 980,000 clones, 60% to 85% of them detected once, and approximately 1.5% sits in the top ten. The CDR3 runs 15 residues. Germline CDR1 and CDR2: MNHEY and SVGAGI. With 7 bases removed from V and 5 bases from J, the gap between germline ends came to 20 bases. Overall study results and limits: Naive subsets usually exceeded memory subsets in estimated richness.

The chain links TRBV6-5 to TRBJ1-1; possibly TRBD1 for D (5 bases). The sample consisted of memory CD4+ T cells sorted from blood. Subset meaning: CD45RA-negative fraction. The TCR originated in a man younger than 35 in good health. For the CDR3, the DNA is TGTGCCAGCAACCCCCGAAGTTCGGGGGGAACTGAAGCTTTCTTT. It is translated as CASNPRSSGGTEAFF.